One sample yielded the 15 T cell receptor beta chains listed below, sequenced in a study of cytomegalovirus exposure and HLA in healthy donors. The assay was immunoSEQ multiplex PCR, and TCRdb's table has in-frame clones only and misses some. The sample lists some 150,000 clones, approximately 94% occurring once. The sample taken for sequencing was PBMCs. The origin of the receptors is a young man in good health and CMV-seropositive.

The V and J genes are TRBV7-9 and TRBJ2-5; TRBD2 might be the D (5 bases). Germline loops: CDR1 SEHNR, CDR2 FQNEAQ (reference sequence). The CDR3 has 11 residues. V lost 4 bases and J 6 bases, leaving 6 bases between the germline ends. CDR3 sequence (DNA): TGTGCCAGCAGCTGGGAGCAGACCCAGTACTTC. Its translation is CASSWEQTQYF. The full variable domain, rest sourced from reference TRBV7-9 and TRBJ2-5, is DTGVSQNPRHKITKRGQNVTFRCDPISEHNRLYWYRQTLGQGPEFLTYFQNEAQLEKSRLLSDRFSAERPKGSFSTLEIQRTEQGDSAMYLCASSWEQTQYFGPGTRLLVL.

The genes are TRBV19 and TRBJ2-7; tentative D call: TRBD2 (7 bases). V was cut by 5 bases and J by 4 bases, with 12 bases left in between. CDR1 and CDR2 (germline): LNHDA, SQIVND (reference sequence). This CDR3 region has 13 residues. CDR3: CASSAGAGYEQYF. CDR3 nucleotides: TGTGCCAGTAGTGCGGGGGCTGGGTACGAGCAGTACTTC. Full variable domain (missing parts from reference TRBV19 and TRBJ2-7): DGGITQSPKYLFRKEGQNVTLSCEQNLNHDAMYWYRQDPGQGLRLIYYSQIVNDFQKGDIAEGYSVSREKKESFPLTVTSAQKNPTAFYLCASSAGAGYEQYFGPGTRLTVT.

Comments on this clone: Additional DNA sequences in this sample encode the identical CDR3. The chain couples TRBV30 to TRBJ2-7, with 7 bases lining up with TRBD1. Germline V gene lookup returns CDR1 GTSNPN and CDR2 SVGIG (reference sequence). The trim removed 4 bases at V and 7 bases at J, leaving 19 bases unmatched. The length of the CDR3 is 16 residues. The CDR3 reads CAWTNPGTASNYEQYF. The CDR3 DNA is TGTGCCTGGACCAACCCCGGGACAGCATCTAACTATGAGCAGTACTTC.

The V and J genes are TRBV5-6 and TRBJ2-3; no firm D call. Germline CDR1 reads SGHDT; CDR2 reads YYEEEE. V dropped 4 bases and J dropped 6 bases, with 12 bases sitting between them. The CDR3 spans 13 residues. CDR3 sequence: CASSISRTDTQYF. CDR3 DNA sequence: TGTGCCAGCAGCATTAGCCGTACGGATACGCAGTATTTT.

The CDR3 is CASSDGGRLKETQYF. CDR3 in DNA: TGTGCCAGCAGTGATGGTGGCAGGTTGAAAGAGACCCAGTACTTC. The J gene is TRBJ2-5, the V gene TRBV2; no clear D. Germline V gene lookup returns CDR1 SNHLY and CDR2 FYNNEI. The V and J ends lost 3 bases and 3 bases respectively, with 14 bases between them. The CDR3 is made up of 15 amino acids.

The chain links TRBV19 to TRBJ2-7; 10 bases match TRBD1. Germline V CDR1 and CDR2: LNHDA, SQIVND (reference sequence). There are 15 residues in the CDR3. Unmatched junction bases numbered 4, after V lost 0 bases and J lost 5 bases. CDR3 in amino acids: CASSIEGTGVDEQYF. The CDR3 DNA reads TGTGCCAGTAGTATAGAAGGGACAGGGGTTGACGAGCAGTACTTC. Supplemented by reference TRBV19 and TRBJ2-7, the full variable domain reads DGGITQSPKYLFRKEGQNVTLSCEQNLNHDAMYWYRQDPGQGLRLIYYSQIVNDFQKGDIAEGYSVSREKKESFPLTVTSAQKNPTAFYLCASSIEGTGVDEQYFGPGTRLTVT.

The V and J genes are TRBV5-1 and TRBJ2-7; 7 nucleotides align to TRBD1. This CDR3 has 16 residues. With V trimmed by 0 bases and J by 2 bases, 8 bases remained unmatched. Germline values: CDR1 SGHRS, CDR2 YFSETQ. CDR3: CASSLGGTVQTYEQYF. As DNA, the CDR3 is TGCGCCAGCAGCTTGGGTGGGACAGTACAAACCTACGAGCAGTACTTC. The full variable domain, in which reference TRBV5-1 and TRBJ2-7 provide the parts outside the CDR3, is KAGVTQTPRYLIKTRGQQVTLSCSPISGHRSVSWYQQTPGQGLQFLFEYFSETQRNKGNFPGRFSGRQFSNSRSEMNVSTLELGDSALYLCASSLGGTVQTYEQYFGPGTRLTVT.

The rearrangement uses TRBV27 and TRBJ2-1; TRBD2 aligns across 13 bases. The germline V gene encodes CDR1 MNHEY and CDR2 SMNVEV (reference sequence). Trimming at V came to 4 bases and at J to 7 bases, leaving 10 bases not matched to a gene. The CDR3 sequence is 17 residues long. The CDR3 coding sequence is TGTGCCAGCAGTTCGGGACTAGCGGGAACTTGGGGGAATGAGCAGTTCTTC. This sequence encodes CASSSGLAGTWGNEQFF.

This clone was detected only once. This rearrangement joins TRBV28 to TRBJ2-1; TRBD2 agrees at 7 bases. The CDR3 length is 13 residues. Germline V CDR1 and CDR2: MDHEN, SYDVKM. Trimming took 7 bases from V and 8 from J; bases not matched to a gene: 8. CDR3 sequence (DNA): TGTGCCAGCATGGGAGCGGGGACGTATGAGCAGTTCTTC. As protein: CASMGAGTYEQFF. Based on the CDR3 plus reference TRBV28 and TRBJ2-1, the full variable domain is DVKVTQSSRYLVKRTGEKVFLECVQDMDHENMFWYRQDPGLGLRLIYFSYDVKMKEKGDIPEGYSVSREKKERFSLILESASTNQTSMYLCASMGAGTYEQFFGPGTRLTVL.

The chain couples TRBV28 to TRBJ1-6; D may be TRBD1 (5 bases). V was clipped by 4 bases and J by 0 bases, with 10 bases between them. This CDR3 has 16 amino acids. The V gene's germline CDR1 is MDHEN and CDR2 SYDVKM. CDR3 region: CASSYGGSSYNSPLHF. The CDR3 nucleotides read TGTGCCAGCAGTTATGGGGGGAGCTCCTATAATTCACCCCTCCACTTT.

The genes are TRBV28 and TRBJ1-5; 7 nucleotides agree with TRBD1. Germline V CDR1 and CDR2: MDHEN, SYDVKM. CDR3 length: 13 residues. V gave up 9 bases and J gave up 6 bases; unmatched junction bases: 8. CDR3 DNA: TGTGCCAGTTATCGGCCAGGGGGTCAGCCCCAGCATTTT. This encodes CASYRPGGQPQHF.

J is TRBJ2-5 and V is TRBV18; D is unclear. CDR1 and CDR2 from the germline V gene are KGHSH and LQKENI. The CDR3 is made up of 13 amino acids. Trimming removed 3 bases from V and 5 bases from J, with 10 bases in between. The CDR3 bases are TGTGCCAGCTCACCCCGGCTCGGGGAGACCCAGTACTTC. It specifies CASSPRLGETQYF.

About this clone: This sample also contains other DNA sequences that code for the same CDR3. CDR3 region: CASSRTGSYNEQFF. The CDR3 DNA reads TGTGCCAGTAGCAGGACAGGCTCCTACAATGAGCAGTTCTTC. The V gene is TRBV19, the J gene TRBJ2-1; TRBD1 matches at 7 bases. The CDR3 consists of 14 residues. CDR1 LNHDA and CDR2 SQIVND come from the germline V gene (reference sequence). J gave up 0 bases and V 6 bases, and 2 bases lay outside the gene matches.

The CDR3 protein is CASRGLADEQFF. CDR3 in DNA: TGTGCCAGCAGGGGACTAGCCGATGAGCAGTTCTTC. The rearrangement uses TRBV2 and TRBJ2-1; 9 bases map to TRBD2. From germline, CDR1 is SNHLY and CDR2 FYNNEI. This CDR3 is built from 12 residues. Trimming cost V 6 bases and J 8 bases; bases outside gene matches: 2.

This sequence joins TRBV6-1 and TRBJ2-1; 7 nucleotides align to TRBD1. The CDR3 consists of 15 residues. Trimming removed 6 bases from V and 0 bases from J; junction bases left unmatched: 5. Per germline, CDR1 MNHNS and CDR2 SASEGT. The CDR3 DNA is TGTGCCAGCAGGGAACAGGGGAGCTCCTACAATGAGCAGTTCTTC. Its translation is CASREQGSSYNEQFF.